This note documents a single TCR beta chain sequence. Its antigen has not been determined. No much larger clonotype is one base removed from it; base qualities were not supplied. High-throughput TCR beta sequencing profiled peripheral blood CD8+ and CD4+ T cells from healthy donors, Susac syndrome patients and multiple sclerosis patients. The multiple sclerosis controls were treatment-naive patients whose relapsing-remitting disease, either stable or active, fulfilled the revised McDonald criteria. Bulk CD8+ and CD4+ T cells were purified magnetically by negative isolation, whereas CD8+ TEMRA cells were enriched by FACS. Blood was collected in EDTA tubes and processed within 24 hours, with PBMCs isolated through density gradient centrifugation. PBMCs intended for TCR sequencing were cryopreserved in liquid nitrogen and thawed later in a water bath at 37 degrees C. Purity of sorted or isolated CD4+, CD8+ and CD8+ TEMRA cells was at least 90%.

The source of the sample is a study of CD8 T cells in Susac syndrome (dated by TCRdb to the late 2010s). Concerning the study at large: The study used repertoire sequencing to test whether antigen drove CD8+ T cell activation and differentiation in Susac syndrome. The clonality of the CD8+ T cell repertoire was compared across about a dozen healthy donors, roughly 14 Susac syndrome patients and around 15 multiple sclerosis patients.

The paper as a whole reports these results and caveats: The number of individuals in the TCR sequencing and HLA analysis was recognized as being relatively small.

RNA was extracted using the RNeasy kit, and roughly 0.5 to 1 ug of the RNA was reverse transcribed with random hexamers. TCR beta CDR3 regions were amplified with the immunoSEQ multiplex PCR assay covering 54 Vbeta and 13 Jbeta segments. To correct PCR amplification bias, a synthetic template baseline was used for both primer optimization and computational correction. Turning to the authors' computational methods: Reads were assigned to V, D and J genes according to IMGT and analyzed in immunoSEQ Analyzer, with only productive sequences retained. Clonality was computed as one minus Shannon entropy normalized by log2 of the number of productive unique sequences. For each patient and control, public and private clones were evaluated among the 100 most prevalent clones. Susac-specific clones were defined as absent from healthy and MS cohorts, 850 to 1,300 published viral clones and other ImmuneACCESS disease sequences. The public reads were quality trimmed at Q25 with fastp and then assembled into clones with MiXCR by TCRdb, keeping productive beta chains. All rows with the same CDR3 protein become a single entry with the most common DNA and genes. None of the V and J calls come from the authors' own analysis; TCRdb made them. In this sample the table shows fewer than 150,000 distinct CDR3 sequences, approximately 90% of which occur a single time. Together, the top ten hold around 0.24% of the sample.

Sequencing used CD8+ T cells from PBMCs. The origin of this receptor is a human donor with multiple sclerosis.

The CDR3 reads as follows: CSARTISSYEQYF. The nucleotide sequence is given as TGCAGTGCTCGGACAATCTCCTCCTACGAGCAGTACTTC. The chain joins TRBV20-1 to TRBJ2-7, and the D gene may be TRBD1, 5 bases matching. The germline V gene (reference sequence) provides CDR1 DFQATT and CDR2 SNEGSKA. At the junction V is shortened by 5 bases and J by 0 bases, with 11 bases in between. The CDR3 runs 13 amino acids, cysteine and phenylalanine included. The kept DNA is CDR3 alone, 39 bases in frame from the first base.